A single sample is the source of the 26 T cell receptor beta chains below, sequenced in a study of identical twins. From the 5' RACE reads, TCRdb called clonotypes with MiXCR, one entry per CDR3 protein. Of under 250,000 distinct CDR3 sequences listed, around 10% are singletons. Sequencing input: memory (CD45RO+) T cells sorted from blood. All receptors derive from a woman aged 18 to 35 in good health.

The chain is built from TRBV5-1 and TRBJ1-1; D gene uncertain. The CDR3 totals 16 residues. Germline values: CDR1 SGHRS, CDR2 YFSETQ. With 0 bases removed from V and 0 bases from J, the gap between germline ends came to 12 bases. The DNA of the CDR3 is TGCGCCAGCAGCTTGGGAGTCGGCAGGCTGAACACTGAAGCTTTCTTT. Translating gives CASSLGVGRLNTEAFF.

The V call is TRBV2, the J call TRBJ2-2, with D uncertain. Trimming stripped 0 bases from V and 7 bases from J, with 9 bases between. This CDR3 region has 14 residues. Germline CDR1 and CDR2: SNHLY and FYNNEI. The CDR3 nucleotides read TGTGCCAGCAGTGAAGCGTACGGCGGCGGGGAGCTGTTTTTT. Translating it yields CASSEAYGGGELFF.

This clonotype was recorded a few times. V usage is TRBV7-2 and J usage is TRBJ2-1; a weak D match, TRBD1 (5 bases). Between the trimmed V and J ends, which lost 2 bases and 3 bases, there was a span of 11 bases. The CDR3 is 15 amino acids. Germline CDR1 is SGHTA and CDR2 is FQGNSA. The CDR3, as DNA: TGTGCCAGCAGCTTAATAGGGGCGGACTACAATGAGCAGTTCTTC. Protein: CASSLIGADYNEQFF.

This clonotype was seen a few times. This sequence joins TRBV3-1 and TRBJ1-2; a weak D match, TRBD1 (6 bases). The CDR3 runs to 16 residues. The germline CDR1 and CDR2 sequences are LGHDT and YNNKEL (reference sequence). V shed 4 bases and J shed 1 base, with 16 bases lying between them. The chain's CDR3 is CASSPTRTALNYGYTF. The CDR3 DNA reads as TGTGCCAGCAGCCCGACAAGGACAGCTCTTAACTATGGCTACACCTTC.

The chain couples TRBV6-1 to TRBJ2-7; D not resolved. Per the germline V gene, CDR1 is MNHNS and CDR2 is SASEGT. This CDR3 spans 13 amino acids. The V gene lost 1 base and the J gene lost 2 bases, with 6 bases spanning the gap. The CDR3 sequence is CASSEDRTYEQYF. The CDR3 bases are TGTGCCAGCAGTGAAGACCGAACCTACGAGCAGTACTTC.

This clonotype was picked up many times. The rearrangement joins TRBV6-4 to TRBJ2-3; 8 positions match TRBD2. The CDR3 spans 15 residues. The ends lost 4 bases at V and 3 bases at J; junction bases unmatched: 6. Per germline, CDR1 MRHNA and CDR2 SNTAGT. Here the CDR3 reads CASSAAGGGTDTQYF. The CDR3 nucleotides are TGTGCCAGCAGTGCGGCGGGAGGTGGGACAGATACGCAGTATTTT.

The chain is built from TRBV20-1 and TRBJ2-7, with a possible D match to TRBD2 (5 bases). Germline V gives CDR1 DFQATT, CDR2 SNEGSKA (reference sequence). This CDR3 contains 14 residues. V was pared by 6 bases and J by 1 base, with 16 bases between. For the CDR3, the DNA is TGCAGTGCGAGGGCGGCTAGATCTTCCTACGAGCAGTACTTC. It translates to CSARAARSSYEQYF.

The gene calls are TRBV20-1 and TRBJ1-2, with a weak D call TRBD1 (5 bases). Germline values: CDR1 DFQATT, CDR2 SNEGSKA (reference sequence). The CDR3 contains 16 residues. V shed 0 bases and J shed 5 bases, with 19 bases lying between them. The CDR3 DNA reads as TGCAGTGCTAGAGATCGGTCGTGGGGCGACGTGTATGGCTACACCTTC. It translates to CSARDRSWGDVYGYTF.

At least ten counts were recorded for this clonotype. The chain is built from TRBV29-1 and TRBJ1-1; D not resolved. The V gene lost 5 bases and the J gene lost 1 base, with 11 bases spanning the gap. Per germline, CDR1 SQVTM and CDR2 ANQGSEA. The CDR3 runs 13 residues. CDR3 in amino acids: CSVQKQQNTEAFF. In nucleotides, the CDR3 is TGCAGCGTTCAAAAGCAGCAGAACACTGAAGCTTTCTTT.

In this sample, this clonotype turned up a few times. The chain recombines TRBV12-3 or TRBV12-4 with TRBJ2-3, with D hard to call. Trimming cost V 3 bases and J 6 bases, with 4 bases left between them. The CDR3 length is 11 residues. Here the CDR3 reads CASSFLDTQYF. CDR3 nucleotides: TGTGCCAGCAGTTTTTTGGATACGCAGTATTTT.

CDR3 DNA sequence: TGTGCCAGCTCACCACCAGGAAACGGAAACATTCAGTACTTC. As protein: CASSPPGNGNIQYF. The rearrangement links TRBV18 to TRBJ2-4; no firm D call. This CDR3 is 14 amino acids long. The V end was cut by 0 bases, the J end by 6 bases, with 9 bases between. Germline CDR1 is KGHSH and CDR2 is LQKENI.

V usage is TRBV18 and J usage is TRBJ2-2; no reliable D call. The V gene lost 5 bases and the J gene lost 3 bases, with 7 bases spanning the gap. From germline, CDR1 is KGHSH and CDR2 LQKENI. The CDR3 length is 13 residues. The CDR3 reads CASSAVHTGELFF. CDR3 bases: TGTGCCAGCTCAGCAGTACACACCGGGGAGCTGTTTTTT.

This clonotype appeared many times. CDR3 coding DNA: TGCAGCGTGGGCCGCGGCGGGGACGGCACTGAAGCTTTCTTT. It specifies CSVGRGGDGTEAFF. J is TRBJ1-1 and V is TRBV29-1, with D maybe TRBD1 (5 bases). The CDR3 sequence is 14 residues long. Germline assignment: CDR1 SQVTM and CDR2 ANQGSEA. V gave up 6 bases and J gave up 4 bases, with 18 bases separating them.

This clonotype has a handful of counts. This rearrangement joins TRBV12-3 or TRBV12-4 to TRBJ2-1; D remains ambiguous. The CDR3 covers 13 residues. The V end was cut by 3 bases, the J end by 8 bases, with 11 bases between. The chain's CDR3 is CASSFPPGYEQFF. The CDR3 region has the DNA TGTGCCAGCAGTTTTCCACCAGGTTATGAGCAGTTCTTC.

This clonotype was counted at least ten times. The chain uses TRBV6-2 or TRBV6-3 and TRBJ2-7, with 10 bases lining up with TRBD2. V was clipped by 2 bases and J by 0 bases; unmatched bases: 7. Germline V gives CDR1 MNHEY, CDR2 SVGEGT. The CDR3 covers 17 residues. In DNA, the CDR3 is TGTGCCAGCAGTTACCGGGCTAGCGGGAGACCCTCCTACGAGCAGTACTTC. Its translation: CASSYRASGRPSYEQYF.

The chain uses TRBV5-6 and TRBJ1-2; D gene unclear. With 0 bases removed from V and 7 bases from J, the gap between germline ends came to 10 bases. The CDR3 contains 13 residues. The germline V gene has CDR1 SGHDT and CDR2 YYEEEE. This CDR3 is CASSLDSSGGYTF. CDR3 DNA sequence: TGTGCCAGCAGCTTGGATTCATCTGGTGGCTACACCTTC.

This clonotype was detected many times. The CDR3 nucleotides are TGCAGCGTGACAGAGGACGAAAAACTGTTTTTT. The encoded protein is CSVTEDEKLFF. V and J are TRBV29-1 and TRBJ1-4; maybe TRBD1 (5 bases). The V and J ends lost 6 bases and 8 bases respectively, with 10 bases between them. The CDR3 covers 11 residues. In germline, CDR1 is SQVTM, CDR2 ANQGSEA.

The V call is TRBV10-3, the J call TRBJ2-5, with 11 bases matching TRBD1. CDR3 length equals 14 residues. V shed 10 bases and J 3 bases; nucleotides not matched to a gene: 7. CDR1 ENHRY and CDR2 SYGVKD come from the germline V gene. CDR3 in amino acids: CATGTGGWEETQYF. CDR3 coding DNA: TGTGCCACCGGGACAGGGGGTTGGGAAGAGACCCAGTACTTC.

V and J are TRBV10-1 and TRBJ2-2; D is ambiguous. V was cut by 3 bases and J by 4 bases, with 12 bases left in between. Germline CDR1 is WNHNN and CDR2 is SYGVQD (reference sequence). This CDR3 has 15 amino acids. The CDR3 DNA reads as TGCGCCAGCAGTGACGGTGCGATAACCACCGGGGAGCTGTTTTTT. It codes for CASSDGAITTGELFF.

The table lists this clonotype with a few counts. This CDR3 reads CASSAWSLNQPQHF. The DNA for the CDR3 is TGTGCCAGTAGTGCCTGGTCCTTAAATCAGCCCCAGCATTTT. The rearrangement uses TRBV19 and TRBJ1-5; D not resolved. The V gene lost 5 bases and the J gene lost 4 bases, with 12 bases spanning the gap. This CDR3 region has 14 residues. The germline CDR1 and CDR2 sequences are LNHDA and SQIVND (reference sequence).

There are a few counts of this clonotype. This rearrangement joins TRBV3-1 to TRBJ1-1; D may be TRBD1 (5 bases). Germline CDR1 is LGHDT and CDR2 is YNNKEL (reference sequence). The CDR3 totals 14 residues. The V gene lost 1 base and the J gene lost 5 bases, with 11 bases spanning the gap. CDR3 sequence (DNA): TGTGCCAGCAGCCAAGGGGAGGGGCGAACTGAAGCTTTCTTT. This codes for CASSQGEGRTEAFF.

This clonotype was observed a few times. This chain links TRBV9 with TRBJ2-5; D is ambiguous. V shed 4 bases and J shed 0 bases, with 10 bases lying between them. The CDR3 sequence is 14 residues long. Germline V gives CDR1 SGDLS, CDR2 YYNGEE. CDR3 amino acids: CASSLTVYQETQYF. The CDR3 DNA reads TGTGCCAGCAGCTTGACGGTGTACCAAGAGACCCAGTACTTC.

The CDR3 region has the DNA TGTGCCAGCAGCTTCTCAGCCAAGTCAGGGATTGGTGAGCAGTTCTTC. Protein product: CASSFSAKSGIGEQFF. The V gene is TRBV7-9, the J gene TRBJ2-1; tentatively, D is TRBD1 (5 bases). V lost 3 bases to trimming and J lost 9 bases, with 21 bases between them. CDR1 SEHNR and CDR2 FQNEAQ come from the germline V gene (reference sequence). This CDR3 has 16 residues.

A few counts support this clonotype. The V call is TRBV6-4, the J call TRBJ1-1, with a weak D call TRBD1 (6 bases). Trimming took off 3 bases at V and 1 base at J, with 18 bases between the two ends. This CDR3 is 17 amino acids long. CDR1 is MRHNA and CDR2 is SNTAGT in the germline V gene. This CDR3 reads CASSEPIHRATNTEAFF. For the CDR3, the DNA is TGTGCCAGCAGTGAACCGATCCACAGGGCTACGAACACTGAAGCTTTCTTT.

In its sample, this clonotype was seen many times. The chain recombines TRBV7-8 with TRBJ2-7; no clear D. The CDR3 sequence is 14 residues long. V was shortened by 1 base and J by 2 bases, with 9 bases between the two germline ends. CDR1 is SGHVS, CDR2 FQNEAQ, per germline. The CDR3 coding sequence is TGTGCCAGCAGCTTAGAGTCTATTACCTACGAGCAGTACTTC. Protein sequence: CASSLESITYEQYF.

This clonotype was seen ten or more times. CDR3 nucleotides: TGTGCCAGCACCCTCACGGGGCTTTCCTACAATGAGCAGTTCTTC. Translation: CASTLTGLSYNEQFF. The chain recombines TRBV3-1 with TRBJ2-1; perhaps D is TRBD1 or TRBD2 (5 bases each). CDR1 is LGHDT and CDR2 is YNNKEL in the germline V gene (reference sequence). With 7 bases removed from V and 1 base from J, the gap between germline ends came to 14 bases. This CDR3 comprises 15 residues.